This entry lists 9 T cell receptor beta chains sequenced from one sample in a study of metastatic and nonmetastatic thyroid tumors. Thyroid surgery took place with no prior treatment in any patient. TCRdb re-analyzed the PCR reads through MiXCR. This sample has around 16,000 clones, with about 26% found just once. Sequenced: blood. The receptors were sampled from a male donor with papillary thyroid cancer or a benign thyroid nodule (not recorded which). Some clones in this sample may be carry-over from other donors' samples.

The rearrangement joins TRBV15 to TRBJ1-1; D might be TRBD1 (6 bases). The CDR3 runs to 15 residues. V lost 6 bases to trimming and J lost 0 bases, with 14 bases between them. Germline CDR1 and CDR2: LNHNV and YYDKDF (reference sequence). CDR3 in DNA: TGTGCCACCAGGAAACAGGGTGGGATGAACACTGAAGCTTTCTTT. It translates to CATRKQGGMNTEAFF.

This clone was detected ten times or more. This chain uses TRBV5-8 with TRBJ2-7; D remains ambiguous. Trimming stripped 1 base from V and 6 bases from J, with 14 bases between. The CDR3 extends over 14 amino acids. In germline, CDR1 is SGHTS, CDR2 YDEGEE. The CDR3 DNA sequence: TGTGCCAGCAGCTTGAAGTTCCAGCTGGGCGAGCAGTACTTC. Translation: CASSLKFQLGEQYF. The full variable domain, completed using reference TRBV5-8 and TRBJ2-7, is EAGVTQSPTHLIKTRGQQATLRCSPISGHTSVYWYQQALGLGLQFLLWYDEGEERNRGNFPPRFSGRQFPNYSSELNVNALELEDSALYLCASSLKFQLGEQYFGPGTRLTVT.

This clone occurred many times. The chain has TRBV20-1 and TRBJ2-3; TRBD2 might be the D (5 bases). V lost 0 bases, J lost 5 bases, and 6 bases lay in between. From germline, CDR1 is DFQATT and CDR2 SNEGSKA (reference sequence). CDR3 size: 12 residues. CDR3 bases: TGCAGTGCTAGAGAGGCGGGAGATACGCAGTATTTT. Amino acids: CSAREAGDTQYF.

This clone was picked up many times. The rearrangement joins TRBV18 to TRBJ2-7, with TRBD2 matching over 7 bases. V gave up 0 bases and J gave up 4 bases; unmatched junction bases: 6. The CDR3 contains 15 residues. CDR1 KGHSH and CDR2 LQKENI come from the germline V gene. CDR3 DNA sequence: TGTGCCAGCTCACCACCCGCGGGAGCGCAGTACGAGCAGTACTTC. Its protein is CASSPPAGAQYEQYF.

This clone was seen ten or more times. At one end the junction does not follow the germline gene, possibly because of a read error. This specimen includes other DNA sequences encoding the same CDR3. The chain recombines TRBV6-1 with TRBJ1-3; D might be TRBD1 (6 bases). The CDR3 extends over 14 amino acids. Germline V lookup: CDR1 MNHNS, CDR2 SASEGT. The chain's CDR3 is CASRKQGSGNTVYF. CDR3 DNA: TGTGCCAGCAGGAAACAGGGCTCCGGAAACACCGTATATTTT.

This clone was observed at least ten times. The chain has TRBV12-3 or TRBV12-4 and TRBJ2-3, with 9 bases aligning to TRBD1. This CDR3 spans 17 amino acids. V was clipped by 4 bases and J by 3 bases; unmatched bases: 11. CDR3 region: CASSSSLGGQGTDTQYF. The CDR3 bases are TGTGCCAGCAGTTCGTCCCTAGGGGGACAGGGTACAGATACGCAGTATTTT.

The chain uses TRBV6-1 and TRBJ2-7; no definite D call. With 0 bases removed from V and 5 bases from J, the gap between germline ends came to 17 bases. The CDR3 is 16 amino acids. Germline values: CDR1 MNHNS, CDR2 SASEGT. The CDR3 is CASSEAMLAGGNEQYF. CDR3 bases: TGTGCCAGCAGTGAAGCGATGTTGGCAGGCGGCAACGAGCAGTACTTC.

This clone came up a few times. The chain employs TRBV6-2 or TRBV6-3 and TRBJ2-3; 8 nucleotides agree with TRBD2. With V trimmed by 7 bases and J by 1 base, 13 bases remained unmatched. The CDR3 is made up of 17 amino acids. Germline V gene sequence: CDR1 MNHEY, CDR2 SVGEGT. DNA for the CDR3: TGTGCCAGCACTAAAGGGGGGATTAGCGGGGGCACAGATACGCAGTATTTT. Protein: CASTKGGISGGTDTQYF.

The chain combines TRBV19 with TRBJ2-7; TRBD2 might be the D (6 bases). The germline gives CDR1 LNHDA, CDR2 SQIVND (reference sequence). This CDR3 spans 14 amino acids. Trimming took 3 bases from V and 3 from J, leaving 12 bases between them. The CDR3 loop reads CASSIRGTFYEQYF. DNA of the CDR3: TGTGCCAGTAGTATTCGGGGGACCTTCTACGAGCAGTACTTC. The variable domain in full, completed from reference TRBV19 and TRBJ2-7, reads DGGITQSPKYLFRKEGQNVTLSCEQNLNHDAMYWYRQDPGQGLRLIYYSQIVNDFQKGDIAEGYSVSREKKESFPLTVTSAQKNPTAFYLCASSIRGTFYEQYFGPGTRLTVT.